Below, 20 T cell receptor beta chains from the same sample are listed, as sequenced in a study of tumor-infiltrating lymphocytes in oesophageal squamous cell carcinoma. TCRdb reanalysed the PCR reads using MiXCR and keeps one entry per CDR3 protein. This table holds 15,000 to 20,000 distinct CDR3 sequences, 44% found once. Sample: blood. All receptors come from a female donor with esophageal squamous cell carcinoma.

A few counts support this clonotype. Written as DNA, the CDR3 is TGTGCCAGCAGCCTACAGGCAACTAATGAAAAACTGTTTTTT. This gives the protein CASSLQATNEKLFF. The V call is TRBV3-1, the J call TRBJ1-4; D is possibly TRBD1 (5 bases). Deletions cut 4 bases from V and 0 bases from J, with 6 bases between. Germline values: CDR1 LGHDT, CDR2 YNNKEL (reference sequence). This CDR3 has 14 amino acids.

The rearrangement uses TRBV7-6 and TRBJ2-5; tentative D call: TRBD1 (6 bases). The CDR3 totals 14 residues. With 1 base removed from V and 2 bases from J, the gap between germline ends came to 8 bases. CDR1 and CDR2 (germline): SGHVS, FNYEAQ. CDR3 sequence: CASSLGGLQETQYF. Here the CDR3 DNA reads TGTGCCAGCAGCTTAGGGGGGCTTCAAGAGACCCAGTACTTC.

This clonotype appeared many times. The V gene is TRBV7-3, the J gene TRBJ2-4; 14 bases match TRBD2. The length of the CDR3 is 19 residues. CDR1 SGHTA and CDR2 FQGTGA come from the germline V gene. V shed 5 bases, J shed 15 bases, and the junction held 24 bases outside the gene matches. CDR3 sequence reads: CASSPGLAGAHPNTGELYF. CDR3 bases: TGTGCCAGCAGCCCGGGACTAGCGGGGGCCCACCCGAACACCGGGGAGCTGTACTTC.

Relative to its sample, this clonotype is large. The J gene is TRBJ2-2, the V gene TRBV7-2; 15 positions agree with TRBD2. Germline CDR1 is SGHTA and CDR2 is FQGNSA. This CDR3 region has 19 residues. Unmatched junction bases numbered 7, after V lost 5 bases and J lost 0 bases. CDR3 bases: TGTGCCAGCAGCGCGGGACTAGCGGGGGGAAAGCCGAACACCGGGGAGCTGTTTTTT. Its protein is CASSAGLAGGKPNTGELFF.

The rearrangement links TRBV6-8 to TRBJ1-2; D might be TRBD1 (5 bases). V lost 8 bases and J 5 bases, leaving 12 bases between the germline ends. The CDR3 covers 12 residues. Germline CDR1 and CDR2: MNHGY and SAAAGT. The CDR3, as DNA: TGTGCCAGCCAAGGTCAGGGATATGGCTACACCTTC. Protein sequence: CASQGQGYGYTF.

The V gene is TRBV11-2, the J gene TRBJ2-1, with a tentative D call TRBD2 (6 bases). Germline V CDR1 and CDR2: SGHAT, FQNNGV. The length of the CDR3 is 15 residues. Trimming pared 4 bases from V and 6 bases from J, leaving 16 bases between. The CDR3 region is CASSSTGRGTNEQFF. The CDR3, as DNA: TGTGCCAGCAGCTCCACGGGGCGGGGAACCAATGAGCAGTTCTTC.

Worth noting for this clonotype: Compared with germline, one end of the junction differs, possibly owing to a read error. The rearrangement links TRBV7-7 to TRBJ2-7; tentative D call: TRBD1 (6 bases). The CDR3 covers 15 residues. Per germline, CDR1 SSHAT and CDR2 FNYEAQ (reference sequence). CDR3 bases: TGTGCTAGCAGCACAGACAGGTCTCCGGACACTGAAGCTTTCTTC. The encoded protein is CASSTDRSPDTEAFF.

Comment on this clonotype: A much larger clone differs by one base, so this may be a read error. The rearrangement joins TRBV6-8 to TRBJ2-1, with D perhaps matching TRBD1 or TRBD2 (5 bases each). Trimming shortened V by 2 bases and J by 10 bases, and 12 bases separated the two germline ends. The CDR3 sequence is 13 residues long. CDR1 MNHGY and CDR2 SAAAGT come from the germline V gene. The CDR3 here is CASSYAIRDEQFF. In DNA form, the CDR3 reads TGTGCCAGCAGTTACGCCATCCGGGACGAGCAGTTCTTC.

V usage is TRBV6-8 and J usage is TRBJ2-1; 7 bases map to TRBD1. Near its end, the DNA agrees better with TRBJ2-6, so the J call may be wrong. CDR1 and CDR2 from the germline V gene are MNHGY and SAAAGT. CDR3 length: 15 residues. CDR3 sequence (DNA): TGTGCCAGCAGGACCACAGGGGCTGGGGCCAACGTCCTGACTTTC. Translating it yields CASRTTGAGANVLTF.

The chain has TRBV7-6 and TRBJ2-5; D might be TRBD1 or TRBD2, each matching 5 bases. The germline CDR1 and CDR2 sequences are SGHVS and FNYEAQ. The CDR3 spans 16 residues. Trimming took 6 bases from V and 5 from J, leaving 22 bases between them. This CDR3 reads CASRKRGSNVGETQYF. CDR3 in DNA: TGTGCCAGCAGGAAGAGGGGCTCCAACGTTGGGGAGACCCAGTACTTC.

This clonotype came up a few times. V is TRBV7-6 and J is TRBJ2-6; 8 nucleotides line up with TRBD2. The CDR3 consists of 17 residues. The V gene's germline CDR1 is SGHVS and CDR2 FNYEAQ. Trimming cost V 5 bases and J 0 bases; bases outside gene matches: 6. CDR3 region: CASSTGTRTSGANVLTF. CDR3 nucleotide sequence: TGTGCCAGCAGCACCGGGACTAGAACCTCTGGGGCCAACGTCCTGACTTTC. The whole variable domain, remainder taken from reference TRBV7-6 and TRBJ2-6, is GAGVSQSPRYKVTKRGQDVALRCDPISGHVSLYWYRQALGQGPEFLTYFNYEAQQDKSGLPNDRFSAERPEGSISTLTIQRTEQRDSAMYRCASSTGTRTSGANVLTFGAGSRLTVL.

Many counts were recorded for this clonotype. V and J are TRBV11-3 and TRBJ2-2; 7 bases fit TRBD1. The V and J ends lost 5 bases and 2 bases, in that order; junction bases with no gene match: 14. The CDR3 runs 18 residues. Germline CDR1 SGHNT, CDR2 YENEEA. The CDR3 protein is CASSPGAGGTGNTGELFF. The CDR3 DNA reads TGTGCCAGCAGCCCCGGGGCAGGGGGAACGGGTAACACCGGGGAGCTGTTTTTT.

Concerning this clonotype: This is likely a read error, given that the CDR3 carries no conserved phenylalanine or tryptophan at its end. The DNA is left out, because the CDR3 cannot be placed on it with certainty; the CDR3 is given as TCRdb lists it. The rearrangement uses TRBV24-1 and TRBJ2-5; whether TRBD2, the table's D call, matches the DNA was not checked. The CDR3 adds up to 19 amino acids, both ends counted. Germline V gene data show CDR1 as KGHDR and CDR2 as SFDVKD. Here the CDR3 reads CATSEGLAGGWANVLTFGN.

The J gene is TRBJ2-4, the V gene TRBV7-9; D possibly corresponds to TRBD1 (6 bases). The germline V gene has CDR1 SEHNR and CDR2 FQNEAQ (reference sequence). V was shortened by 2 bases and J by 2 bases, with 10 bases between the two germline ends. This CDR3 region has 15 residues. CDR3 amino acids: CASSLTDSSKNIQYF. The CDR3 DNA sequence: TGTGCCAGCAGCTTAACGGACAGCTCCAAAAACATTCAGTACTTC.

This clonotype was counted at least ten times. The chain recombines TRBV27 with TRBJ1-1; 9 nucleotides line up with TRBD1. Germline loops: CDR1 MNHEY, CDR2 SMNVEV (reference sequence). V shed 6 bases and J 5 bases; nucleotides not matched to a gene: 4. This CDR3 is built from 13 residues. The CDR3 sequence: CASRMTGGTEAFF. CDR3 DNA: TGTGCCAGCAGAATGACAGGGGGGACTGAAGCTTTCTTT.

This clonotype was picked up many times. The chain has TRBV6-6 and TRBJ2-2; 12 bases are a match to TRBD1. This CDR3 contains 21 residues. V lost 2 bases and J lost 2; bases outside the gene matches: 15. Germline assignment: CDR1 MNHNY and CDR2 SVGAGI (reference sequence). CDR3 sequence reads: CASSYPGTGGRGPRNTGELFF. CDR3 coding DNA: TGTGCCAGCAGTTACCCCGGGACAGGGGGCCGGGGACCCCGAAACACCGGGGAGCTGTTTTTT.

V usage is TRBV7-4 and J usage is TRBJ2-1; 10 positions agree with TRBD1. The tail of the sequence fits TRBJ2-7 better, so the J call may be wrong. Germline V CDR1 and CDR2: SGHVT, SQSDAQ. The CDR3 covers 17 residues. CDR3 sequence (DNA): TGTGCCAGCAGCTCCACCCTCGGTGGGACAGGGGACTACGAGCAGTACTTC. Protein sequence: CASSSTLGGTGDYEQYF.

V is TRBV6-4 and J is TRBJ1-1; D unclear. The V end lost 7 bases, the J end lost 2 bases, and 14 bases lay between the germline ends. The CDR3 totals 14 residues. The germline V gene has CDR1 MRHNA and CDR2 SNTAGT. Here the CDR3 reads CASTNSVSNTEAFF. The DNA of the CDR3 is TGTGCCAGCACCAACAGTGTCAGTAACACTGAAGCTTTCTTT.

As for this clonotype: The CDR3 end shows no conserved phenylalanine or tryptophan, and so a read error is likely. V is TRBV7-9 and J is TRBJ2-5; D not resolved. The V gene lost 5 bases and the J gene lost 7 bases, with 17 bases spanning the gap. From germline, CDR1 is SEHNR and CDR2 FQNEAQ (reference sequence). The CDR3 contains 14 residues. The CDR3 DNA reads as TGTGCCAGCAGCCCCGGTTCAACACGTGGGACCCAGTACTCC. Residues: CASSPGSTRGTQYS.

The chain couples TRBV7-8 to TRBJ2-5, with 7 bases that match TRBD2. CDR1 and CDR2 from the germline V gene are SGHVS and FQNEAQ. The CDR3 has 14 amino acids. V gave up 5 bases and J gave up 11 bases; unmatched junction bases: 14. CDR3 sequence (DNA): TGTGCCAGCAGCCTCCCTAGCGGCCACAATGAGCAGTACTTC. Its translation: CASSLPSGHNEQYF.